This TCR beta chain was identified during a study of cytomegalovirus exposure and HLA in healthy donors. CDR3 length: 10 amino acids. V was shortened by 4 bases and J by 4 bases, with 4 bases between the two germline ends. Germline lookup yields CDR1 DFQATT and CDR2 SNEGSKA (reference sequence). In the case of this clone: Its specificity is unknown.

Primers for the PCR totalled 60 Vbeta and 13 Jbeta. Using immunoSEQ multiplex PCR, the repertoire was profiled, and TCRdb retains in-frame clones only, with some absent. This table has approximately 51,000 clones, over 75% appearing once. Sampled while nominally healthy, donors likely had unrecorded immune exposures. Study-wide results and limits: TCR beta V- and J-gene trimming was later associated with a missense DCLRE1C variant. TCR beta V segments were, for the most part, productive about 87% or about 30% of the time in an earlier analysis. CMV serostatus was the only recorded immune exposure for donors.

Sequences were obtained from PBMCs. This chain joins TRBV20-1 and TRBJ2-5; D call uncertain. This TCR came from a boy between 10 and 17 years old in good health and CMV-seropositive. CDR3 protein: CSATGETQYF. CDR3 bases: TGCAGTGCTACCGGAGAGACCCAGTACTTC.